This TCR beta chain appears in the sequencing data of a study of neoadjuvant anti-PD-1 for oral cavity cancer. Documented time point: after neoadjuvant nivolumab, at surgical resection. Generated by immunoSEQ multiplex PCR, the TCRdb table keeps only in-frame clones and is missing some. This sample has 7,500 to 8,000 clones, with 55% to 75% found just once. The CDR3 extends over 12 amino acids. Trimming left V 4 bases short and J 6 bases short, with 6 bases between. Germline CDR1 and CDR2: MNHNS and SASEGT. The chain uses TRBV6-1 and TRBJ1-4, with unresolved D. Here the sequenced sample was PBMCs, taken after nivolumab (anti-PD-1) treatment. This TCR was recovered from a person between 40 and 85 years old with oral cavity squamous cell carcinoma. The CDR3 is CASSGQDEKLFF. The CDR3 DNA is TGTGCCAGCAGTGGGCAGGATGAAAAACTGTTTTTT.